Below are 29 T cell receptor beta chains sequenced from a single sample in a study of early T cells in non-severe SARS-CoV-2 infection. TCRdb passed the 5' RACE reads through MiXCR, listing each CDR3 protein once. The data contain around 28,000 distinct CDR3 sequences, less than 6.5% of them singletons. The specimen sequenced was whole blood. The receptors derive from an adult who was a healthcare worker with PCR-confirmed SARS-CoV-2 infection or an uninfected control (not recorded which).

The CDR3 DNA sequence: TGTGCCAGCAGTTACCCCTCGGCAGGTAGCTCCTACGAGCAGTACTTC. It is translated as CASSYPSAGSSYEQYF. V gene TRBV12-3 or TRBV12-4 combines with J gene TRBJ2-7; D not certain. The V and J ends lost 4 bases and 0 bases respectively, with 16 bases between them. The CDR3 spans 16 residues.

This clonotype ranks as medium-sized (0.01 to 0.1%). V and J are TRBV9 and TRBJ2-7; D may be TRBD2 (6 bases). Trimming removed 0 bases at V and 4 bases at J, with 14 bases between. The CDR3 covers 15 residues. Germline-derived CDR1 and CDR2 are SGDLS and YYNGEE. CDR3 sequence (DNA): TGTGCCAGCAGCGTAGCTACTTCGGGGGAGTACGAGCAGTACTTC. It encodes CASSVATSGEYEQYF.

This clonotype was observed a few times. The V gene is TRBV7-6, the J gene TRBJ1-6; D is perhaps TRBD1 (5 bases). Per germline, CDR1 SGHVS and CDR2 FNYEAQ. Trimming shortened V by 1 base and J by 8 bases, and 9 bases separated the two germline ends. CDR3 length: 14 amino acids. CDR3 sequence: CASSLGGDYSPLHF. In nucleotides, the CDR3 is TGTGCCAGCAGCTTAGGGGGGGATTATTCACCCCTCCACTTT.

This clonotype was counted at least ten times. The chain recombines TRBV24-1 with TRBJ2-2, with D unresolved. Per the germline V gene, CDR1 is KGHDR and CDR2 is SFDVKD. This CDR3 comprises 11 residues. V was clipped by 6 bases and J by 8 bases, with 6 bases between them. For the CDR3, the DNA is TGTGCCACCAGTCTCTTGGGGGAGCTGTTTTTT. Its protein product is CATSLLGELFF.

By frequency in the sample, this clonotype is medium-sized. The rearrangement links TRBV6-5 to TRBJ1-1; unclear D gene. Germline CDR1 is MNHEY and CDR2 is SVGAGI. The CDR3 has 15 amino acids. The V end was cut by 3 bases, the J end by 1 base, with 12 bases between. The CDR3 loop is CASSYSGNENTEAFF. In nucleotides, the CDR3 is TGTGCCAGCAGTTATTCGGGCAATGAGAACACTGAAGCTTTCTTT.

In its sample, this clonotype was seen many times. This sequence joins TRBV20-1 and TRBJ2-1; D is ambiguous. CDR1 is DFQATT and CDR2 is SNEGSKA in the germline V gene (reference sequence). The V gene lost 0 bases and the J gene lost 1 base, with 13 bases spanning the gap. The CDR3 has 16 amino acids. The CDR3 spells CSARDHGGPSYNEQFF. The CDR3 DNA is TGCAGTGCTAGAGATCATGGCGGTCCTTCCTACAATGAGCAGTTCTTC.

This clonotype appeared many times. The chain uses TRBV10-3 and TRBJ2-7, with D uncertain. CDR3 length equals 14 residues. Per germline, CDR1 ENHRY and CDR2 SYGVKD. Trimming stripped 6 bases from V and 2 bases from J, with 14 bases between. CDR3 amino acids: CAIRAEDGAYEQYF. CDR3 coding DNA: TGTGCCATCAGGGCCGAGGACGGAGCCTACGAGCAGTACTTC.

In this sample, this clonotype turned up many times. This chain links TRBV28 with TRBJ2-5, with 9 bases that match TRBD1. In germline, CDR1 is MDHEN, CDR2 SYDVKM. The CDR3 spans 15 residues. Trimming took 2 bases from V and 4 from J; bases not matched to a gene: 5. The CDR3 loop reads CASSLDTGGRETQYF. The CDR3 DNA is TGTGCCAGCAGTTTAGACACAGGGGGCAGAGAGACCCAGTACTTC.

In this sample, this clonotype turned up many times. This rearrangement joins TRBV29-1 to TRBJ2-4, with D maybe TRBD2 (6 bases). Trimming pared 5 bases from V and 1 base from J, leaving 12 bases between. Germline V gene lookup returns CDR1 SQVTM and CDR2 ANQGSEA. The CDR3 length is 14 residues. In nucleotides, the CDR3 is TGCAGCGTTAAAGGGGAGGAGGCCAAAAACATTCAGTACTTC. This encodes CSVKGEEAKNIQYF.

This clonotype was counted many times. The V gene is TRBV7-8, the J gene TRBJ2-5, with TRBD1 as a possible D gene (6 bases). The length of the CDR3 is 16 residues. V was clipped by 7 bases and J by 1 base, with 19 bases between them. CDR1 and CDR2 from the germline V gene are SGHVS and FQNEAQ. CDR3 loop: CASTIGTTRTQETQYF. DNA of the CDR3: TGTGCCAGCACCATTGGGACAACTAGGACCCAAGAGACCCAGTACTTC.

At least ten counts were recorded for this clonotype. The CDR3 DNA reads as TGCAGTGCTAGAGCCAACTATGGCTACACCTTC. Protein product: CSARANYGYTF. The rearrangement joins TRBV20-1 to TRBJ1-2, with D unclear. V lost 1 base and J lost 2, with 2 bases in between. CDR3 size: 11 residues. CDR1 and CDR2 (germline): DFQATT, SNEGSKA (reference sequence).

J is TRBJ2-1 and V is TRBV7-2; D is perhaps TRBD2 (6 bases). Per the germline V gene, CDR1 is SGHTA and CDR2 is FQGNSA. The CDR3 is 15 amino acids. V lost 6 bases and J 9 bases, leaving 21 bases between the germline ends. CDR3 nucleotides: TGTGCCAGCAGTACATCGGGGGTTTCGAGGAGTGAGCAGTTCTTC. Translated: CASSTSGVSRSEQFF.

This clonotype has at least ten counts. The rearrangement uses TRBV5-4 and TRBJ2-2; 9 bases align to TRBD1. V lost 4 bases, J lost 3 bases, and 7 bases stayed unmatched. This CDR3 region has 16 residues. Germline CDR1 SGHNT, CDR2 YYREEE (reference sequence). Written as DNA, the CDR3 is TGTGCCAGCAGCCCCCCGGGACAGGGCGACACCGGGGAGCTGTTTTTT. This codes for CASSPPGQGDTGELFF.

This clonotype has just a few counts. The chain links TRBV28 to TRBJ2-3, with 7 nucleotides matching TRBD1. This CDR3 region has 15 residues. Trimming removed 6 bases from V and 3 bases from J; junction bases left unmatched: 9. CDR1 and CDR2 (germline): MDHEN, SYDVKM. The CDR3 protein is CASSKTGSRTDTQYF. The CDR3 bases are TGTGCCAGCAGCAAGACAGGGTCCCGGACAGATACGCAGTATTTT. Drawing the rest from reference TRBV28 and TRBJ2-3, the complete variable domain is DVKVTQSSRYLVKRTGEKVFLECVQDMDHENMFWYRQDPGLGLRLIYFSYDVKMKEKGDIPEGYSVSREKKERFSLILESASTNQTSMYLCASSKTGSRTDTQYFGPGTRLTVL.

The table lists this clonotype with many counts. The chain uses TRBV29-1 and TRBJ2-5, with TRBD2 matching 8 bases. Germline values: CDR1 SQVTM, CDR2 ANQGSEA. The CDR3 spans 16 residues. V dropped 1 base and J dropped 7; count of bases not matched to a gene: 14. This chain's CDR3 is CSVEGGMTGRAATQYF. The CDR3, as DNA: TGCAGCGTTGAAGGGGGTATGACCGGGAGGGCCGCGACCCAGTACTTC.

V gene TRBV7-2 combines with J gene TRBJ2-7; TRBD2 might be the D (5 bases). Trimming pared 5 bases from V and 7 bases from J, leaving 18 bases between. The CDR3 consists of 14 residues. Germline CDR1 and CDR2: SGHTA and FQGNSA. The CDR3, as DNA: TGTGCCAGCAGCCTATCGGGATTTTCTGAAGAGCAGTACTTC. Protein product: CASSLSGFSEEQYF.

This clonotype was seen at least ten times. This chain joins TRBV20-1 and TRBJ2-7, with no clear D. The CDR3 has 13 amino acids. From germline, CDR1 is DFQATT and CDR2 SNEGSKA (reference sequence). With 0 bases removed from V and 0 bases from J, the gap between germline ends came to 6 bases. The CDR3 bases are TGCAGTGCTAGAGATGTCACCTCCTACGAGCAGTACTTC. Translating it yields CSARDVTSYEQYF.

The sample holds a few counts of this clonotype. This chain joins TRBV6-5 and TRBJ2-7, with D perhaps being TRBD1 or TRBD2 (6 bases each). CDR1 and CDR2 from the germline V gene are MNHEY and SVGAGI. The length of the CDR3 is 14 residues. Trimming shortened V by 2 bases and J by 5 bases, and 13 bases separated the two germline ends. In DNA form, the CDR3 reads TGTGCCAGCAGTTACGGGGGGCAAGGCGACGAGCAGTACTTC. Translated: CASSYGGQGDEQYF.

Many counts were recorded for this clonotype. The rearrangement joins TRBV7-6 to TRBJ2-1, with 11 positions matching TRBD2. J was trimmed by 2 bases and V by 2 bases; bases with no gene match: 14. This CDR3 has 20 amino acids. Germline lookup yields CDR1 SGHVS and CDR2 FNYEAQ. The CDR3 protein is CASSLLAGGMTSGTYNEQFF. The CDR3 DNA reads as TGTGCCAGCAGCTTATTAGCTGGGGGTATGACTAGCGGGACCTACAATGAGCAGTTCTTC.

The chain links TRBV7-8 to TRBJ2-5; D perhaps matches TRBD2 (6 bases). This CDR3 spans 15 amino acids. The germline V and J ends were trimmed by 5 bases and 4 bases, with 17 bases remaining between them. The germline V gene encodes CDR1 SGHVS and CDR2 FQNEAQ. Here the CDR3 DNA reads TGTGCCAGCAGCGCCCCCTCCGGGACTGGAGAGACCCAGTACTTC. Translation gives CASSAPSGTGETQYF.

This clonotype was counted ten times or more. The chain uses TRBV28 and TRBJ2-1, with 9 bases fitting TRBD2. CDR1 MDHEN and CDR2 SYDVKM come from the germline V gene. V gave up 7 bases and J gave up 5 bases; unmatched junction bases: 9. The CDR3 length is 15 residues. CDR3 coding DNA: TGTGCCAGCAAGGAGGTAGCGGGAGTACACAATGAGCAGTTCTTC. Amino acids: CASKEVAGVHNEQFF.

CDR3 coding DNA: TGTGCCAGCAGTAAGCCCGGTAGCCACGAGCAGTACTTC. Its translation is CASSKPGSHEQYF. V usage is TRBV28 and J usage is TRBJ2-7; no clear D. CDR1 and CDR2 from the germline V gene are MDHEN and SYDVKM. The CDR3 covers 13 residues. V was shortened by 5 bases and J by 5 bases, with 13 bases between the two germline ends.

This clonotype was counted at least ten times. The chain combines TRBV7-9 with TRBJ2-7; the match to TRBD2 covers 10 bases. J was trimmed by 0 bases and V by 1 base; bases with no gene match: 6. The germline V gene encodes CDR1 SEHNR and CDR2 FQNEAQ (reference sequence). The CDR3 length is 17 residues. The CDR3 protein is CASSLVTSGLPSYEQYF. CDR3 coding DNA: TGTGCCAGCAGCTTAGTGACTAGCGGGCTACCCTCCTACGAGCAGTACTTC.

This sequence joins TRBV2 and TRBJ2-3; 8 nucleotides line up with TRBD2. There are 14 residues in the CDR3. Germline V gene sequence: CDR1 SNHLY, CDR2 FYNNEI. V lost 5 bases to trimming and J lost 1 base; unmatched junction nucleotides: 2. This CDR3 is CASSSGLGTDTQYF. DNA for the CDR3: TGTGCCAGCAGTTCGGGACTAGGCACAGATACGCAGTATTTT.

With respect to this clonotype: A much larger clonotype is one base distant, so this may be a read error. The V and J genes are TRBV28 and TRBJ1-1; D gene uncertain. CDR1 MDHEN and CDR2 SYDVKM come from the germline V gene. V was shortened by 4 bases and J by 4 bases, with 1 base between the two germline ends. This CDR3 has 10 residues. CDR3 in amino acids: CASSCTEAFF. In DNA, the CDR3 is TGTGCCAGCAGTTGCACTGAAGCTTTCTTT.

This clonotype counts as medium-sized (0.01 to 0.1%). The V and J genes are TRBV15 and TRBJ2-3; D call uncertain. The CDR3 spans 12 residues. Trimming left V 6 bases short and J 2 bases short, with 6 bases between. CDR1 and CDR2 (germline): LNHNV, YYDKDF (reference sequence). CDR3 coding DNA: TGTGCCACCAGGACGACCACAGATACGCAGTATTTT. It is translated as CATRTTTDTQYF. Based on the CDR3 plus reference TRBV15 and TRBJ2-3, the full variable domain is DAMVIQNPRYQVTQFGKPVTLSCSQTLNHNVMYWYQQKSSQAPKLLFHYYDKDFNNEADTPDNFQSRRPNTSFCFLDIRSPGLGDTAMYLCATRTTTDTQYFGPGTRLTVL.

This clonotype was seen ten or more times. This chain connects TRBV29-1 to TRBJ2-1; D tentatively reads TRBD1 or TRBD2 (5 bases each). Trimming took 7 bases from V and 10 from J, leaving 26 bases between them. CDR1 is SQVTM and CDR2 is ANQGSEA in the germline V gene. CDR3 size: 15 residues. CDR3 protein: CSAPTRMGSGTEQFF. CDR3 coding DNA: TGCAGCGCCCCTACGCGGATGGGGTCGGGGACCGAGCAGTTCTTC.

This clonotype was seen ten or more times. V is TRBV20-1 and J is TRBJ2-7; D unresolved. CDR1 and CDR2 from the germline V gene are DFQATT and SNEGSKA (reference sequence). Trimming removed 6 bases from V and 2 bases from J, with 11 bases in between. CDR3 length: 12 amino acids. CDR3: CSADVPPYEQYF. In DNA form, the CDR3 reads TGCAGTGCCGACGTCCCTCCCTACGAGCAGTACTTC.

The V call is TRBV10-1, the J call TRBJ1-5; D gene uncertain. There are 13 residues in the CDR3. The V gene's germline CDR1 is WNHNN and CDR2 SYGVQD (reference sequence). V was trimmed by 2 bases and J by 3 bases, leaving 5 bases between them. The CDR3 loop is CASSETFNQPQHF. The CDR3 DNA sequence: TGCGCCAGCAGTGAGACCTTCAATCAGCCCCAGCATTTT.